These T cell receptor beta chains were read from a single sample in a study of T cell responses to AZD1222 COVID-19 vaccine. The protocol was immunoSEQ multiplex PCR, while the TCRdb copy is restricted to in-frame clones and leaves out a portion. The sample gives about 94,000 clones, around nine tenths of which show up once; 13% is in the top ten. Sequenced material: peripheral blood, taken on day 0 of AZD1222 vaccination. These receptors came from an adult in good health. CDR3s include the opening cysteine and the closing phenylalanine or tryptophan. D genes are given only for firm matches. Only part of the rows carry a size: once, few, many, or a class if the clone is expanded.

TRBV28,NA,TRBD1,15,TRBJ2-7,CASSPPGQGVHEQYF,TGTGCCAGCAGCCCCCCGGGACAGGGGGTGCACGAGCAGTACTTC
TRBV6-4,NA,TRBD1,15,TRBJ1-2,CASSASGTGGYGYTF,TGTGCCAGCAGTGCCTCCGGGACAGGGGGATATGGCTACACCTTC
TRBV4-3,NA,NA,15,TRBJ2-7,CASSQDHGSWGEQYF,TGCGCCAGCAGCCAAGATCACGGGTCTTGGGGCGAGCAGTACTTC
TRBV6-5,once,TRBD2,14,TRBJ2-2,CASASGGNTGELFF,TGTGCCAGCGCTAGCGGGGGGAACACCGGGGAGCTGTTTTTT
TRBV4-2,NA,TRBD1,15,TRBJ1-2,CASSPTGGENYGYTF,TGTGCCAGCAGCCCAACAGGGGGCGAGAACTATGGCTACACCTTC
TRBV6-5,NA,NA,11,TRBJ2-7,CATSRAYEQYF,TGTGCCACCTCGCGGGCCTACGAGCAGTACTTC
TRBV5-1,NA,NA,13,TRBJ1-2,CASRSGRLGGYTF,TGCGCCAGCAGATCCGGCAGGCTGGGAGGCTACACCTTC
TRBV11-2,NA,NA,19,TRBJ2-3,CASSLNPRWDFSSTDTQYF,TGTGCCAGCAGCTTGAACCCGAGATGGGACTTCTCTAGCACAGATACGCAGTATTTT
TRBV4-1,NA,NA,16,TRBJ2-5,CASSHPRTDHQETQYF,TGCGCCAGCAGCCATCCCCGGACCGACCACCAAGAGACCCAGTACTTC
TRBV27,NA,NA,17,TRBJ1-2,CASSLDPGQGGYYGYTF,TGTGCCAGCAGTTTAGATCCGGGACAAGGGGGTTACTATGGCTACACCTTC
TRBV4-3,once,NA,14,TRBJ2-7,CASSHGQGAYEQYF,TGCGCCAGCAGCCATGGTCAGGGAGCCTACGAGCAGTACTTC
TRBV9,NA,TRBD1,14,TRBJ1-2,CASSFASGGNGYTF,TGTGCCAGCAGCTTCGCATCAGGGGGAAATGGCTACACCTTC
TRBV13,NA,TRBD1,14,TRBJ2-7,CASSFTDRSYEQYF,TGTGCCAGCAGCTTTACGGACAGGAGCTACGAGCAGTACTTC
TRBV18,once,TRBD1,18,TRBJ1-3,CASSQLLDRVNSGNTIYF,TGTGCCAGCTCTCAATTGTTGGACAGGGTGAACTCTGGAAACACCATATATTTT
TRBV29-1,NA,NA,12,TRBJ2-7,CSVKQGTYEQYF,TGCAGCGTCAAACAGGGAACCTACGAGCAGTACTTC
TRBV5-8,once,NA,14,TRBJ1-5,CASTRRGANQPQHF,TGTGCCAGCACCCGACGAGGGGCGAATCAGCCCCAGCATTTT
TRBV12-3/TRBV12-4,NA,NA,13,TRBJ1-2,CASSPPGRVGYTF,TGTGCCAGCAGTCCACCTGGCAGGGTAGGGTACACCTTC
TRBV6-5,once,TRBD1,15,TRBJ2-7,CASSSAWDRGYEQYF,TGTGCCAGCAGCTCCGCCTGGGACAGGGGTTACGAGCAGTACTTC
TRBV29-1,NA,NA,15,TRBJ2-3,CSVDRAEGTADTQYF,TGCAGCGTTGATAGGGCCGAGGGGACCGCAGATACGCAGTATTTT
TRBV28,NA,TRBD1,14,TRBJ1-2,CASSLETGYYGYTF,TGTGCCAGCAGTTTAGAGACAGGGTACTATGGCTACACCTTC
TRBV7-3,NA,NA,14,TRBJ2-2,CASSQGRNTGELFF,TGTGCCAGCAGCCAGGGACGGAACACCGGGGAGCTGTTTTTT
TRBV27,NA,NA,14,TRBJ2-7,CASSLSTGRHEQYF,TGTGCCAGCAGTTTGAGTACTGGGAGGCACGAGCAGTACTTC
TRBV7-2,once,NA,14,TRBJ1-5,CASSQAGPNQPQHF,TGTGCCAGCAGCCAGGCGGGCCCTAATCAGCCCCAGCATTTT
TRBV6-5,NA,TRBD2,15,TRBJ2-1,CASSRPSGGLNEQFF,TGTGCCAGCAGCCGCCCTAGCGGGGGGTTGAATGAGCAGTTCTTC
TRBV25-1,once,NA,12,TRBJ2-7,CASKDARNEQYF,TGTGCCAGCAAGGACGCGAGGAACGAGCAGTACTTC
TRBV4-2,NA,TRBD2,18,TRBJ2-5,CASSHPTSGGPLQETQYF,TGTGCCAGCAGCCATCCCACTAGCGGGGGCCCTTTACAAGAGACCCAGTACTTC
TRBV15,NA,TRBD2,17,TRBJ2-3,CATSRDLAGASTDTQYF,TGTGCCACCAGCAGAGACCTAGCGGGGGCTAGCACAGATACGCAGTATTTT
TRBV20-1,NA,TRBD1,13,TRBJ1-5,CSASQGGGQPQHF,TGCAGTGCTAGTCAGGGGGGTGGTCAGCCCCAGCATTTT
TRBV2,NA,NA,11,TRBJ2-3,CASSEADTQYF,TGTGCCAGCAGTGAAGCAGATACGCAGTATTTT
TRBV3-1/TRBV3-2,few,TRBD1,15,TRBJ2-7,CASSQLGQGDTEQYF,TGTGCCAGCAGCCAGCTTGGACAGGGCGATACCGAGCAGTACTTC
TRBV29-1,NA,NA,12,TRBJ1-1,CSVAYMNTEAFF,TGCAGCGTTGCATATATGAACACTGAAGCTTTCTTT
TRBV11-2,NA,NA,13,TRBJ2-1,CASSSLSYNEQFF,TGTGCCAGCAGCTCCCTTTCCTACAATGAGCAGTTCTTC
TRBV6-6,NA,NA,16,TRBJ1-1,CASSYGSRVGNTEAFF,TGTGCCAGCAGTTACGGTTCGCGGGTAGGGAACACTGAAGCTTTCTTT
TRBV9,NA,NA,12,TRBJ1-2,CASSVLGYGYTF,TGTGCCAGCAGCGTATTAGGATATGGCTACACCTTC
TRBV21-1,NA,NA,19,TRBJ2-2,CASSKGGRMGLGNTGELFF,TGTGCCAGCAGCAAAGGAGGACGGATGGGGCTGGGGAACACCGGGGAGCTGTTTTTT
TRBV30,NA,NA,12,TRBJ2-7,CAWSRDSYEQYF,TGTGCCTGGTCCCGGGACTCCTACGAGCAGTACTTC
TRBV19,NA,NA,17,TRBJ1-4,CASNRPGSPLDNEKLFF,TGTGCCAGTAACAGACCGGGCTCCCCTCTCGATAATGAAAAACTGTTTTTT
TRBV3-1/TRBV3-2,NA,TRBD2,16,TRBJ2-4,CAKLAGVILAKNIQYF,TGTGCCAAACTAGCGGGGGTAATACTAGCCAAAAACATTCAGTACTTC
TRBV28,NA,NA,14,TRBJ2-7,CASQGTQITYEQYF,TGTGCCAGCCAAGGGACACAAATTACCTACGAGCAGTACTTC
TRBV19,once,NA,12,TRBJ1-6,CASSIPGPLLHF,TGTGCCAGTAGTATACCGGGCCCCCTTCTCCACTTT
TRBV12-3/TRBV12-4,NA,NA,13,TRBJ2-1,CASSLQGNNEQFF,TGTGCCAGCAGTTTACAGGGAAACAATGAGCAGTTCTTC
TRBV5-1,few,TRBD1,15,TRBJ1-5,CASSLETGGNQPQHF,TGCGCCAGCAGCTTGGAGACAGGGGGCAATCAGCCCCAGCATTTT
TRBV11-3,NA,NA,12,TRBJ2-5,CASSLDLGTQYF,TGTGCCAGCAGCTTAGATCTGGGGACCCAGTACTTC
TRBV7-3,NA,NA,11,TRBJ2-1,CASSEGHEQFF,TGTGCCAGCAGCGAGGGGCATGAGCAGTTCTTC
TRBV4-2,NA,TRBD2,22,TRBJ2-3,CASSQDVPEPGTSGPSTDTQYF,TGTGCCAGCAGCCAAGATGTTCCTGAACCCGGGACTAGCGGACCGAGCACAGATACGCAGTATTTT
TRBV30,NA,NA,14,TRBJ1-1,CAWNIKISNTEAFF,TGTGCCTGGAATATCAAGATCTCGAACACTGAAGCTTTCTTT
TRBV7-3,NA,NA,14,TRBJ1-1,CASSLTGDLSEAFF,TGTGCCAGCAGCTTAACAGGGGATTTGTCTGAAGCTTTCTTT
TRBV10-3,NA,TRBD2,13,TRBJ2-5,CAISDSSGETQYF,TGTGCCATCAGTGATTCTAGCGGGGAGACCCAGTACTTC